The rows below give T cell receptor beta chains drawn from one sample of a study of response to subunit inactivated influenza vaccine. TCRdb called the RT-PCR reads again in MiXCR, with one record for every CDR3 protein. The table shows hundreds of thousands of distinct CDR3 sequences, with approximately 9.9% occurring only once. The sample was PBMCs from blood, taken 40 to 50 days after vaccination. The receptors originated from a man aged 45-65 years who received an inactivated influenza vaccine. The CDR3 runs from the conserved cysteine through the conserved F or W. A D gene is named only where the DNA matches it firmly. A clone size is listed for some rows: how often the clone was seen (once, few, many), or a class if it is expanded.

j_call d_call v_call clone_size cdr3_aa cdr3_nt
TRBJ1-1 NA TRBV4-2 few CASSQDAGVLNTEAFF TGTGCCAGCAGCCAAGACGCAGGGGTACTGAACACTGAAGCTTTCTTT
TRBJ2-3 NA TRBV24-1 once CATSDFQGGDTQYF TGTGCCACCAGTGATTTCCAGGGTGGAGATACGCAGTATTTT
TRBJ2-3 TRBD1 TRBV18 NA CASSTGQHTDTQYF TGTGCCAGCTCTACGGGACAGCACACAGATACGCAGTATTTT
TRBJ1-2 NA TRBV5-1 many CASSLKRGYGYTF TGCGCCAGCAGCTTGAAAAGAGGCTATGGCTACACCTTC
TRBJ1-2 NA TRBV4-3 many CASSQDSPVGGYTF TGCGCCAGCAGCCAAGATAGCCCCGTCGGAGGCTACACCTTC
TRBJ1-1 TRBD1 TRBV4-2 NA CASSHGTGVLNTEAFF TGTGCCAGCAGCCACGGGACAGGGGTCCTAAACACTGAAGCTTTCTTT
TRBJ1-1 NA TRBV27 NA CASSLSGRGLAFF TGTGCCAGCAGTTTATCTGGTCGAGGATTGGCTTTCTTT
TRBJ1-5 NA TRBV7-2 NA CASTATAAQPQHF TGTGCCAGTACCGCGACGGCCGCTCAGCCCCAGCATTTT
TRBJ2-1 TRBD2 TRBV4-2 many CASSHRLAGANSYNEQFF TGTGCCAGCAGCCATAGACTAGCGGGGGCCAACTCCTACAATGAGCAGTTCTTC
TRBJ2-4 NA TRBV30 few CAWSVGGQNIQYF TGTGCCTGGAGTGTAGGTGGCCAAAACATTCAGTACTTC
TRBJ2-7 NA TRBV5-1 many CASSFNGDGGSYEQYF TGCGCCAGCAGCTTCAACGGGGACGGAGGTTCCTACGAGCAGTACTTC
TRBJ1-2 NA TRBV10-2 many CASTLLFGVGYGYTF TGCGCCAGCACCCTCCTCTTCGGGGTGGGCTATGGCTACACCTTC
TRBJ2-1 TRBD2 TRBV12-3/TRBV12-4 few CASSFFSGGNNEQFF TGTGCCAGCAGTTTTTTCAGCGGGGGGAACAATGAGCAGTTCTTC
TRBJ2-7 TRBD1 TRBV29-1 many CSCRTGIHEQYF TGCAGCTGCCGGACAGGGATCCACGAGCAGTACTTC
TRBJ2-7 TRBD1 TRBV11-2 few CASSPDRSKTYEQYF TGTGCCAGCAGCCCGGACAGGAGTAAAACCTACGAGCAGTACTTC
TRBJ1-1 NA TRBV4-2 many CASSQAFLGNTEAFF TGTGCCAGCAGCCAAGCTTTTTTAGGTAACACTGAAGCTTTCTTT
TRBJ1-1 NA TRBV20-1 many CSARPTGMNTEAFF TGCAGTGCTAGACCTACAGGGATGAACACTGAAGCTTTCTTT
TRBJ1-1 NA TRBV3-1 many CASSRTENTEAFF TGTGCCAGCAGTAGGACGGAGAACACTGAAGCTTTCTTT
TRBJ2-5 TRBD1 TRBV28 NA CASSSTGQGVKETQYF TGTGCCAGCAGTTCGACCGGACAGGGGGTGAAAGAGACCCAGTACTTC
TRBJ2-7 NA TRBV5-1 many CASRHSYEQYF TGCGCCAGCCGACACTCCTACGAGCAGTACTTC
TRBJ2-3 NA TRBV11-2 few CASSLVTPGPDTQYF TGTGCCAGCAGCTTAGTGACTCCAGGGCCCGATACGCAGTATTTT
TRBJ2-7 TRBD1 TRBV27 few CASRSSYRGDLEQYF TGTGCCAGCAGGAGTAGCTACAGGGGCGACCTGGAGCAGTACTTC
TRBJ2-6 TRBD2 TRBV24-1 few CATGSDVLAGAGANVLTF TGTGCCACCGGGTCCGATGTCCTAGCGGGAGCTGGGGCCAACGTCCTGACTTTC
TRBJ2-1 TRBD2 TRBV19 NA CASRSSGGAYNEQFF TGTGCCAGTAGATCTAGCGGGGGGGCCTACAATGAGCAGTTCTTC
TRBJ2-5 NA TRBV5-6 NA CASSLTLGTMPPETQYF TGTGCCAGCAGCCTCACCCTGGGGACAATGCCCCCAGAGACCCAGTACTTC
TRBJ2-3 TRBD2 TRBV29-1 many CSVGTSGSTDTQYF TGCAGCGTCGGGACTAGCGGAAGCACAGATACGCAGTATTTT
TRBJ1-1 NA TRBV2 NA CASGGEMGTEAFF TGTGCCAGCGGTGGAGAGATGGGCACTGAAGCTTTCTTT
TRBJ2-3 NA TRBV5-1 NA CASSSQGSTDTQYF TGCGCCAGCAGCTCACAGGGAAGCACAGATACGCAGTATTTT
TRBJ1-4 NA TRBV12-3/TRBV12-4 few CASSLMDEKLFF TGTGCCAGCAGTTTAATGGATGAAAAACTGTTTTTT
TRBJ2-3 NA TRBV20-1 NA CSADDMDTDTQYF TGCAGTGCTGATGACATGGACACAGATACGCAGTATTTT
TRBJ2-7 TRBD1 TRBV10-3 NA CAISERDRVQQYF TGTGCCATCAGTGAACGAGACAGGGTCCAGCAGTACTTC
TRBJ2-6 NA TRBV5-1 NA CASSLRGLRGANVLTF TGCGCCAGCAGCTTGAGGGGGTTGAGAGGGGCCAACGTCCTGACTTTC
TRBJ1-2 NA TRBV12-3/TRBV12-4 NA CASRDRRLQGYTF TGTGCCAGCCGTGATCGTAGATTGCAGGGCTACACCTTC
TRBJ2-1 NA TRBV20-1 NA CSARQARGLNEQFF TGCAGTGCTAGGCAAGCCAGGGGCCTCAATGAGCAGTTCTTC
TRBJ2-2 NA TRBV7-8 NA CASRPEPGGGELFF TGTGCCAGCAGACCGGAGCCTGGGGGAGGGGAGCTGTTTTTT
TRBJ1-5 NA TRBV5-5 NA CASGAYDNQPQHF TGTGCCAGCGGAGCTTACGACAATCAGCCCCAGCATTTT
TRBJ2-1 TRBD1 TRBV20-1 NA CSAVPGQGFLNEQFF TGCAGTGCTGTGCCGGGACAGGGCTTCCTCAATGAGCAGTTCTTC
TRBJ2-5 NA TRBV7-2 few CASSSLGQGATQYF TGTGCCAGCAGCTCCCTAGGACAAGGCGCGACCCAGTACTTC
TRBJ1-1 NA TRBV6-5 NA CASSYRGSGAVNTEAFF TGTGCCAGCAGTTACCGAGGGTCCGGGGCAGTTAACACTGAAGCTTTCTTT
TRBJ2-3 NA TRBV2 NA CASSGGDTQYF TGTGCCAGCAGTGGGGGAGATACGCAGTATTTT